This T cell receptor (beta chain) is drawn from a study of human T cells and chemical hapten exposure. Documented time point: patch test 2, 6 weeks after DPC sensitization. Treatment described: therapeutic diphenylcyclopropenone sensitization with weekly scalp DPC. Overall study findings and caveats: PT1 expanded TCR counts and patch test score were linked, and their correlation was positive.

Regarding this clonotype: Its antigen remains unidentified.

TCRdb re-called the RACE reads through MiXCR, storing one row per CDR3 protein. The table records about 95,000 distinct CDR3 sequences, about 10% of them present only once. Trimming cost V 4 bases and J 0 bases; bases outside gene matches: 9. Germline CDR1 reads SQVTM; CDR2 reads ANQGSEA. CDR3 length: 15 amino acids. The chain combines TRBV29-1 with TRBJ2-7; 7 bases are shared with TRBD1. The sample consisted of whole blood, taken in connection with sensitization to the hapten diphenylcyclopropenone (DPC). This clonotype originated in a woman between 40 and 55 years old with alopecia areata. Some clones in this sample may be carry-over from other donors' samples. CDR3 sequence (DNA): TGCAGCGTTGTACGAGGGGGCGGAATCTCCTACGAGCAGTACTTC. Protein: CSVVRGGGISYEQYF.